The present TCR beta chain was sequenced within a study of CD8+CD57+ T cells in acquired aplastic anemia. About the study: The DNA of sorted CD4+ and CD8+ cells averaged approximately 3.4 ug. Overall study findings and caveats: It was found that under 30 CD8+ CDR3 sequences were shared between patients and controls. CD8+ Simpson's diversity did not differ significantly between patients and controls.

The CDR3 runs to 13 residues. CDR1 is SGDLS, CDR2 YYNGEE, per germline. Investigators profiled TCR beta VDJ and CDR3 from genomic DNA template. TCRdb re-called the reads with MiXCR, one entry per CDR3 protein. The sample carries approximately 250,000 distinct CDR3 sequences, approximately 79% recorded once. Patients chosen for sequencing had shown CD8+CD57+ cell expansion by flow cytometry. Patients were untreated when blood was sampled. A note on this clonotype: Its antigen is still unknown. The junction shows a germline mismatch at one end, possibly a read error.

The source material was sorted CD4+, CD8+, or CD8+CD57+ T cells (not recorded which) from PBMCs. The clonotype originates from a human donor with aplastic anemia. V is TRBV9 and J is TRBJ2-3; either TRBD1 or TRBD2 may fit D (6 bases each). The CDR3 region is CASSVEGGAADTF. CDR3 bases: TGTGCCAGCAGCGTAGAGGGGGGAGCGGCAGATACGTTT.